These 10 T cell receptor beta chains came from one sample sequenced in a study of blood T cell repertoires in COVID-19. Generated by immunoSEQ multiplex PCR, the TCRdb table keeps only in-frame clones and is missing some. The data show some 120,000 clones, with 90% seen just once and less than 2% held by the top ten. Sequencing input: peripheral blood. These receptors were taken from a human donor with active COVID-19. The donor label of this sample is uncertain.

The genes are TRBV6-5 and TRBJ2-6, with D possibly being TRBD1 (5 bases). CDR1 is MNHEY and CDR2 is SVGAGI in the germline V gene. The CDR3 sequence is 15 residues long. V was shortened by 6 bases and J by 1 base, with 10 bases between the two germline ends. The CDR3 reads CASSRTRSGANVLTF. The CDR3, as DNA: TGTGCCAGCAGCCGGACACGTTCTGGGGCCAACGTCCTGACTTTC.

The chain links TRBV27 to TRBJ2-5; D might be TRBD1 (6 bases). The CDR3 runs 14 residues. Looked up from germline, CDR1 is MNHEY and CDR2 is SMNVEV (reference sequence). Trimming took off 2 bases at V and 6 bases at J, with 13 bases between the two ends. This CDR3 reads CASSLQGLVKTQYF. CDR3 coding DNA: TGTGCCAGCAGTTTACAGGGGCTTGTGAAGACCCAGTACTTC.

The V gene is TRBV5-1, the J gene TRBJ2-3; the D gene is possibly TRBD2 (6 bases). Trimming removed 4 bases at V and 5 bases at J, with 14 bases between. The CDR3 is 14 residues long. Germline loops: CDR1 SGHRS, CDR2 YFSETQ. The CDR3 loop reads CASSQGLAGDTQYF. In DNA form, the CDR3 reads TGCGCCAGCAGCCAGGGACTCGCGGGAGATACGCAGTATTTT.

This chain links TRBV5-6 with TRBJ1-2, with TRBD1 matching over 9 bases. The CDR3 is 15 residues long. J was trimmed by 4 bases and V by 4 bases; bases with no gene match: 8. CDR1 is SGHDT and CDR2 is YYEEEE in the germline V gene. CDR3: CASSDTGGLIYGYTF. As DNA, the CDR3 is TGTGCCAGCAGCGACACAGGGGGCTTGATCTATGGCTACACCTTC.

The gene calls are TRBV24-1 and TRBJ2-5; D gene unclear. Looked up from germline, CDR1 is KGHDR and CDR2 is SFDVKD. There are 14 residues in the CDR3. V was pared by 3 bases and J by 1 base, with 8 bases between. The CDR3 DNA reads as TGTGCCACCAGTGATGGCACTACCCAAGAGACCCAGTACTTC. Its translation is CATSDGTTQETQYF.

The chain employs TRBV19 and TRBJ1-1; D unclear. V was clipped by 6 bases and J by 1 base, with 12 bases between them. This CDR3 has 14 residues. Germline CDR1 and CDR2: LNHDA and SQIVND (reference sequence). CDR3 bases: TGTGCCAGTAGGCACTCTGGTCGGAACACTGAAGCTTTCTTT. Encoded protein: CASRHSGRNTEAFF.

The J gene is TRBJ1-1, the V gene TRBV27, with 9 bases matching TRBD1. Germline V gene data show CDR1 as MNHEY and CDR2 as SMNVEV (reference sequence). This CDR3 has 16 residues. Trimming removed 4 bases from V and 4 bases from J; junction bases left unmatched: 10. The CDR3 loop reads CASSSNNRGRGTEAFF. The CDR3 DNA is TGTGCCAGCAGTTCAAACAACAGGGGGCGAGGCACTGAAGCTTTCTTT.

The rearrangement links TRBV6-7 to TRBJ1-4; tentative D call: TRBD1 (5 bases). TRBV6-7 is an ORF, and what it does is uncertain. The V end was cut by 8 bases, the J end by 8 bases, with 15 bases between. This CDR3 contains 13 residues. The CDR3 sequence is CASRGMAEEKLFF. The CDR3 DNA sequence: TGTGCCAGCCGGGGGATGGCGGAGGAAAAACTGTTTTTT.

In nucleotides, the CDR3 is TGTGCCAGCAGTCTAGCGGGGACGTCCTACGAGCAGTACTTC. It codes for CASSLAGTSYEQYF. The chain is built from TRBV6-2 or TRBV6-3 and TRBJ2-7, with 9 bases identical to TRBD2. Germline CDR1 MNHEY, CDR2 SVGEGT. Trimming removed 5 bases from V and 1 base from J; junction bases left unmatched: 3. The CDR3 runs 14 residues.

The chain uses TRBV7-5 and TRBJ2-1; the table names TRBD2, a call not compared with the DNA. TRBV7-5 is designated a pseudogene. This CDR3 spans 17 amino acids. CDR3 protein: CVRSSSRLAGGPDEQFF. The CDR3 DNA sequence: TGTGTCAGAAGCTCCTCCCGACTAGCGGGGGGGCCCGATGAGCAGTTCTTC.